This TCR beta chain was identified during a study of CXCR3-negative and CXCR3-positive naive CD8 T cells. The CDR3 consists of 14 residues. Germline CDR1 SGHTA, CDR2 FQGTGA. Libraries were UMI-labeled 5' RACE TRB cDNA. TCRdb reprocessed the 5' RACE reads, keeping one entry per CDR3 protein, no DNA. The sample has 100,000 to 150,000 distinct CDR3 sequences. This receptor was obtained from a human donor in good health. Some clones in this sample may be carry-over from other donors' samples. This sequence joins TRBV7-3 and TRBJ2-1; TCRdb designates TRBD1, a call that cannot be tested without DNA. The material sequenced was naive CXCR3- CD8+ T cells from blood. Subset noted: CD45RO-CCR7+CD27+CD95- naive CD8+ T cells lacking CXCR3 (TNR3-). The CDR3 protein is CASSSIGGWSEQFF.